A single sample gave rise to the 30 T cell receptor beta chains below, sequenced in a study of blood T cell repertoires in COVID-19. Profiling relied on immunoSEQ multiplex PCR, and the TCRdb table lists in-frame clones only, not all of them. The sample holds about 320,000 clones, about 85% seen once. Source material: PBMCs or T cells enriched from blood (not recorded which). The receptors come from a woman aged 25 to 39 who had been exposed to COVID-19.

V gene TRBV4-2 combines with J gene TRBJ2-7, with D unclear. The CDR3 contains 15 residues. The ends were cut back, 0 bases at V and 5 bases at J, with 14 bases in the middle. Per the germline V gene, CDR1 is LGHNA and CDR2 is YNFKEQ. CDR3 bases: TGTGCCAGCAGCCAAGATCGATCAGGTTTAGACGAGCAGTACTTC. Protein product: CASSQDRSGLDEQYF.

V usage is TRBV7-9 and J usage is TRBJ2-5; TRBD1 aligns across 10 bases. The junction had 9 bases not matched to a gene; V was cut back by 3 bases and J by 5 bases. This CDR3 is built from 16 residues. Per germline, CDR1 SEHNR and CDR2 FQNEAQ (reference sequence). The CDR3 loop is CASSFGDRGLRETQYF. The CDR3 DNA sequence: TGTGCCAGCAGCTTTGGGGACAGGGGATTACGGGAGACCCAGTACTTC.

The rearrangement joins TRBV5-1 to TRBJ2-2; 9 nucleotides match TRBD1. The CDR3 runs to 16 residues. CDR1 is SGHRS, CDR2 YFSETQ, per germline. Losses at the gene ends were 2 bases for V and 5 bases for J; bases not matched to a gene: 7. The chain's CDR3 is CASSFGTGQGTGELFF. CDR3 sequence (DNA): TGCGCCAGCAGCTTCGGCACGGGACAGGGTACCGGGGAGCTGTTTTTT.

The chain links TRBV27 to TRBJ1-1, with TRBD1 identical over 7 bases. This CDR3 is built from 15 residues. Per the germline V gene, CDR1 is MNHEY and CDR2 is SMNVEV (reference sequence). The trim removed 2 bases at V and 0 bases at J, leaving 3 bases unmatched. The CDR3: CASSLRTGVNTEAFF. CDR3 coding DNA: TGTGCCAGCAGTTTACGCACAGGGGTGAACACTGAAGCTTTCTTT.

This clone showed up just a few times. DNA of the CDR3: TGTGCCAGCAATCCACAGGGGGCGGGTACTCCTGAGCAGTTCTTC. As protein: CASNPQGAGTPEQFF. The chain uses TRBV7-8 and TRBJ2-1; TRBD1 aligns across 9 bases. The germline CDR1 and CDR2 sequences are SGHVS and FQNEAQ. The CDR3 is 15 amino acids. The J segment lost 9 bases and the V segment lost 7 bases, leaving 13 bases of the junction unmatched.

The rearrangement links TRBV29-1 to TRBJ1-4; no clear D gene. Trimming took 6 bases from V and 0 from J, leaving 17 bases between them. CDR3 size: 16 residues. The germline V gene encodes CDR1 SQVTM and CDR2 ANQGSEA. Here the CDR3 DNA reads TGCAGCGTGGAATTTCGACAACACCCAACTAATGAAAAACTGTTTTTT. Its protein product is CSVEFRQHPTNEKLFF.

This chain links TRBV6-2 or TRBV6-3 with TRBJ2-1, with 12 bases matching TRBD2. CDR1 MNHEY and CDR2 SVGEGT come from the germline V gene. J lost 7 bases, V lost 5 bases, and 12 bases had no gene match. The CDR3 contains 17 residues. The CDR3 DNA reads as TGTGCCAGCAGTCCCCTAGCGGGGGGGCGTATTGTGAATGAGCAGTTCTTC. It is translated as CASSPLAGGRIVNEQFF.

This clone has just a few counts. The CDR3, as DNA: TGTGCCAGCAGCCCCATTCTCAGGGCTTCTCAGCCCCAGCATTTT. Protein: CASSPILRASQPQHF. The chain carries TRBV4-2 and TRBJ1-5; D is perhaps TRBD1 (5 bases). The V and J ends lost 4 bases and 6 bases respectively, with 16 bases between them. The CDR3 loop spans 15 amino acids. Germline-derived CDR1 and CDR2 are LGHNA and YNFKEQ.

The rearrangement joins TRBV5-5 to TRBJ1-4; 7 bases match TRBD1. CDR1 is SGHKS, CDR2 YYEKEE, per germline (reference sequence). This CDR3 has 14 residues. After removal of 5 bases from V and 8 bases from J, the junction contained 9 bases not matched to a gene. The CDR3 DNA reads TGTGCCAGCAGTTTACCGGGACAGTACGAAAAACTGTTTTTT. Translation: CASSLPGQYEKLFF.

The rearrangement uses TRBV4-1 and TRBJ1-3; D is ambiguous. This CDR3 has 15 amino acids. V was clipped by 0 bases and J by 1 base, with 7 bases between them. Germline loops: CDR1 MGHRA, CDR2 YSYEKL. The CDR3 DNA sequence: TGCGCCAGCAGCCAAGACTCCGGGTCTGGAAACACCATATATTTT. It specifies CASSQDSGSGNTIYF.

The genes are TRBV7-8 and TRBJ2-1; 13 bases agree with TRBD2. This CDR3 contains 18 residues. Germline V gene data show CDR1 as SGHVS and CDR2 as FQNEAQ. With 5 bases clipped from V and 4 bases from J, the junction kept 11 bases outside the gene matches. In DNA, the CDR3 is TGTGCCAGCAGCCGCCGTGCGGGACTAGCGGGGCTGTACAATGAGCAGTTCTTC. As protein: CASSRRAGLAGLYNEQFF.

The chain's CDR3 is CASSVTTGGTDTQYF. Here the CDR3 DNA reads TGTGCCAGCAGCGTAACAACAGGGGGCACAGATACGCAGTATTTT. This rearrangement joins TRBV9 to TRBJ2-3; 7 bases are a match to TRBD1. The CDR3 consists of 15 residues. The germline CDR1 and CDR2 sequences are SGDLS and YYNGEE. With 1 base clipped from V and 1 base from J, the junction kept 3 bases outside the gene matches.

V gene TRBV11-3 combines with J gene TRBJ2-1; 11 bases are a match to TRBD1. V shed 1 base, J shed 9 bases, and the junction held 5 bases outside the gene matches. The CDR3 totals 15 residues. Germline V gives CDR1 SGHNT, CDR2 YENEEA. The CDR3 is CASSLGTGGHGEQFF. The CDR3 DNA sequence: TGTGCCAGCAGCTTAGGGACAGGGGGCCATGGTGAGCAGTTCTTC.

The CDR3 reads CASSDPGNTGELFF. CDR3 nucleotides: TGTGCCAGCAGTGACCCAGGGAACACCGGGGAGCTGTTTTTT. This chain uses TRBV6-4 with TRBJ2-2; D gene unclear. The V and J ends lost 2 bases and 1 base respectively, with 5 bases between them. The germline V gene has CDR1 MRHNA and CDR2 SNTAGT. The CDR3 consists of 14 residues.

The chain has TRBV19 and TRBJ2-5; 7 bases map to TRBD1. The CDR3 length is 13 residues. Trimming at V came to 7 bases and at J to 5 bases, leaving 7 bases not matched to a gene. The germline V gene encodes CDR1 LNHDA and CDR2 SQIVND (reference sequence). CDR3 sequence reads: CASMVTGMETQYF. The CDR3 DNA reads as TGTGCCAGTATGGTGACAGGGATGGAGACCCAGTACTTC.

This clone has at least ten counts. The V call is TRBV9, the J call TRBJ1-4, with TRBD1 matching 7 bases. The trim removed 0 bases at V and 2 bases at J, leaving 4 bases unmatched. The CDR3 contains 16 residues. From germline, CDR1 is SGDLS and CDR2 YYNGEE. The CDR3 loop reads CASSVGGQITNEKLFF. The CDR3 DNA reads as TGTGCCAGCAGCGTAGGGGGACAGATTACTAATGAAAAACTGTTTTTT.

This rearrangement joins TRBV11-3 to TRBJ2-3; 12 bases map to TRBD2. This CDR3 is built from 17 residues. Trimming removed 0 bases from V and 6 bases from J; junction bases left unmatched: 7. CDR1 and CDR2 from the germline V gene are SGHNT and YENEEA. In DNA, the CDR3 is TGTGCCAGCAGCTTAGACTCGACTAGCGGGGGATCGGATACGCAGTATTTT. Translated: CASSLDSTSGGSDTQYF.

The chain recombines TRBV10-3 with TRBJ2-7; 8 nucleotides agree with TRBD2. Trimming cost V 5 bases and J 1 base; bases outside gene matches: 13. Germline CDR1 is ENHRY and CDR2 is SYGVKD. CDR3 size: 17 residues. The CDR3 DNA follows: TGTGCCATCAGTCATCCCGCGGGGGGAGGAAGATCCTACGAGCAGTACTTC. It translates to CAISHPAGGGRSYEQYF.

The rearrangement links TRBV28 to TRBJ2-5, with D maybe TRBD1 (6 bases). Between the trimmed V and J ends, which lost 5 bases and 4 bases, there was a span of 14 bases. CDR3 size: 14 residues. Germline loops: CDR1 MDHEN, CDR2 SYDVKM. As DNA, the CDR3 is TGTGCCAGCAGTCCGCTGGGGGCCCGAGAGACCCAGTACTTC. The encoded protein is CASSPLGARETQYF.

V is TRBV9 and J is TRBJ2-6; D is possibly TRBD1 (6 bases). Germline-derived CDR1 and CDR2 are SGDLS and YYNGEE. This CDR3 has 20 residues. Between the trimmed V and J ends, which lost 0 bases and 4 bases, there was a span of 23 bases. The CDR3 loop reads CASSVGRGRGSAVGANVLTF. CDR3 DNA sequence: TGTGCCAGCAGCGTAGGAAGGGGCAGGGGCTCCGCTGTGGGGGCCAACGTCCTGACTTTC.

This clone has only a few counts. This chain links TRBV5-4 with TRBJ2-3, with D possibly TRBD1 on 6 matching bases. The CDR3 loop spans 15 amino acids. The V gene lost 3 bases and the J gene lost 2 bases, with 13 bases spanning the gap. Germline V gene lookup returns CDR1 SGHNT and CDR2 YYREEE (reference sequence). The CDR3 DNA is TGTGCCAGCAGCTGGGCACAGGGAATCACAGATACGCAGTATTTT. Its translation: CASSWAQGITDTQYF.

This clone occurred a few times. This chain connects TRBV7-8 to TRBJ1-4; the match to TRBD1 covers 8 bases. Germline assignment: CDR1 SGHVS and CDR2 FQNEAQ. CDR3 length: 16 amino acids. V shed 5 bases, J shed 7 bases, and the junction held 12 bases outside the gene matches. The CDR3, as DNA: TGTGCCAGCAGCGTCGATGGACAGGGAGGGAGTGAAAAACTGTTTTTT. Its protein is CASSVDGQGGSEKLFF.

V and J are TRBV5-1 and TRBJ2-2, with D possibly TRBD2 on 5 matching bases. CDR3 length: 15 residues. The V gene's germline CDR1 is SGHRS and CDR2 YFSETQ. Deletions cut 4 bases from V and 0 bases from J, with 10 bases between. CDR3 sequence reads: CASSREGANTGELFF. CDR3 coding DNA: TGCGCCAGCAGCCGCGAGGGCGCGAACACCGGGGAGCTGTTTTTT.

The V gene is TRBV7-2, the J gene TRBJ1-3; the match to TRBD1 covers 7 bases. The V segment lost 4 bases and the J segment 1 base; nucleotides outside the gene matches: 7. From germline, CDR1 is SGHTA and CDR2 FQGNSA. The CDR3 spans 16 residues. The CDR3 region is CASSSQTGVSGNTIYF. The CDR3 DNA sequence: TGTGCCAGCAGCTCTCAAACAGGGGTTTCTGGAAACACCATATATTTT. Full variable domain (remainder filled in from reference TRBV7-2 and TRBJ1-3): GAGVSQSPSNKVTEKGKDVELRCDPISGHTALYWYRQSLGQGLEFLIYFQGNSAPDKSGLPSDRFSAERTGGSVSTLTIQRTQQEDSAVYLCASSSQTGVSGNTIYFGEGSWLTVV.

V usage is TRBV24-1 and J usage is TRBJ2-7; TRBD1 matches 10 bases. Germline V gene lookup returns CDR1 KGHDR and CDR2 SFDVKD. This CDR3 is built from 15 residues. V lost 6 bases, J lost 3 bases, and 7 bases stayed unmatched. The CDR3, as DNA: TGTGCCACCAGTTCAACCGGGACAGGGGTCTACGAGCAGTACTTC. Its protein product is CATSSTGTGVYEQYF.

This chain links TRBV25-1 with TRBJ1-6; TRBD1 aligns across 8 bases. The germline V gene has CDR1 MGHDK and CDR2 SYGVNS. V lost 5 bases to trimming and J lost 7 bases; unmatched junction nucleotides: 13. The CDR3 loop spans 17 amino acids. CDR3 sequence reads: CASSPMTGVGQNSPLHF. The CDR3 DNA reads as TGTGCCAGCAGTCCGATGACAGGGGTCGGTCAAAATTCACCCCTCCACTTT. The full variable domain, with the rest looked up from reference TRBV25-1 and TRBJ1-6, is EADIYQTPRYLVIGTGKKITLECSQTMGHDKMYWYQQDPGMELHLIHYSYGVNSTEKGDLSSESTVSRIRTEHFPLTLESARPSHTSQYLCASSPMTGVGQNSPLHFGNGTRLTVT.

The chain links TRBV5-1 to TRBJ1-6; TRBD1 matches at 8 bases. The germline CDR1 and CDR2 sequences are SGHRS and YFSETQ. V shed 4 bases and J 9 bases; nucleotides not matched to a gene: 9. This CDR3 is built from 15 residues. As DNA, the CDR3 is TGCGCCAGCAGCCCCCCGACAGGGGACGGTTCACCCCTCCACTTT. This codes for CASSPPTGDGSPLHF.

V is TRBV7-3 and J is TRBJ2-1, with a tentative D call TRBD2 (6 bases). Looked up from germline, CDR1 is SGHTA and CDR2 is FQGTGA. V shed 4 bases and J shed 2 bases, with 12 bases lying between them. CDR3 size: 15 residues. The CDR3 nucleotides are TGTGCCAGCAGCTCCAGCGGGTCCGCCTACAATGAGCAGTTCTTC. Translating it yields CASSSSGSAYNEQFF.

The rearrangement joins TRBV6-5 to TRBJ1-1; unclear D gene. V lost 8 bases and J 4 bases, leaving 8 bases between the germline ends. The CDR3 extends over 11 amino acids. CDR1 is MNHEY and CDR2 is SVGAGI in the germline V gene. The CDR3, as DNA: TGTGCCAGCGGAGGAGGCACTGAAGCTTTCTTT. Translated: CASGGGTEAFF.

This chain links TRBV6-5 with TRBJ2-3, with 10 bases lining up with TRBD2. Germline CDR1 MNHEY, CDR2 SVGAGI. CDR3 length equals 15 residues. The J segment lost 4 bases and the V segment lost 6 bases, leaving 7 bases of the junction unmatched. CDR3 DNA sequence: TGTGCCAGCAGCTCACTAGCGGGATTTGCAGATACGCAGTATTTT. It is translated as CASSSLAGFADTQYF.